The clone carrying this T cell receptor beta chain has just one count. Its specificity is unknown. TCRdb keeps only in-frame clones here, not all; method: immunoSEQ multiplex PCR. Of more than 80,000 clones detected, about nine tenths appear once; the ten largest clones hold around 0.48%. This sample is drawn from a study of OX40 agonist ivuxolimab in advanced cancers. General observations from the study: Researchers did not establish what antigens the expanded peripheral T cells target.

The CDR3 covers 14 residues. Looked up from germline, CDR1 is SNHLY and CDR2 is FYNNEI. Trimming took 5 bases from V and 0 from J, leaving 8 bases between them. The sequence came from an adult with an advanced solid tumor such as melanoma, head and neck, liver or kidney cancer. This chain links TRBV2 with TRBJ1-5; the D is unclear. This sample comprised CD4+ or CD8+ T cells sorted from blood, obtained in a trial of the OX40 agonist ivuxolimab. CDR3 DNA sequence: TGTGCCAGCAGTAAGACGGATAGCAATCAGCCCCAGCATTTT. Translating gives CASSKTDSNQPQHF.